Below, 2 T cell receptor beta chains from the same sample are listed, as sequenced in a study of T-cell reconstitution after alpha-beta-depleted transplantation in children listed by TCRdb under 2016. Libraries were constructed by PCR. TCRdb names Illumina HiSeq 2500 as the instrument used. TCR libraries were prepared with molecular barcoding, using unique molecular identifiers to normalize TCRbeta repertoire quantification. TCRdb trimmed public reads at Q25 via fastp, called clones via MiXCR and kept in-frame beta chains. Duplicate CDR3 protein sequences are folded into a single record with the most common DNA and genes. The sample has 600,000 or so distinct CDR3 sequences on record, 20% to 25% of them singletons. The top ten clonotypes cover around 14% of the sample. Reading the label with the study, this specimen's treatment or condition is: allogeneic hematopoietic cell transplantation with graft depleted of TCRalphabeta T cells and CD19 B cells.

The sequencing here drew on PBMCs, mostly from graft donor cells, taken 360 days after TCRalphabeta/CD19-depleted stem cell transplant. The receptor source for this set is a boy under two years old who had a stem cell transplant for acute myeloid leukemia, so the T cells may come from the graft donor.

The V gene is TRBV19, the J gene TRBJ1-1, with a weak D call TRBD1 (5 bases). The V and J ends lost 5 bases and 10 bases respectively, with 11 bases between them. This CDR3 spans 11 amino acids. Germline values: CDR1 LNHDA, CDR2 SQIVND (reference sequence). The CDR3 protein is CASSRGEAAFF. DNA for the CDR3: TGTGCCAGTAGTCGGGGGGAGGCAGCTTTCTTT.

This clonotype has a count of ten or more. The chain employs TRBV20-1 and TRBJ2-1; TRBD2 aligns across 8 bases. CDR3 length: 12 residues. The junction had 6 bases not matched to a gene; V was cut back by 7 bases and J by 7 bases. CDR1 is DFQATT, CDR2 SNEGSKA, per germline (reference sequence). CDR3 amino acids: CSVSSGVNEQFF. The CDR3 DNA reads TGCAGTGTCAGTAGCGGGGTAAATGAGCAGTTCTTC.